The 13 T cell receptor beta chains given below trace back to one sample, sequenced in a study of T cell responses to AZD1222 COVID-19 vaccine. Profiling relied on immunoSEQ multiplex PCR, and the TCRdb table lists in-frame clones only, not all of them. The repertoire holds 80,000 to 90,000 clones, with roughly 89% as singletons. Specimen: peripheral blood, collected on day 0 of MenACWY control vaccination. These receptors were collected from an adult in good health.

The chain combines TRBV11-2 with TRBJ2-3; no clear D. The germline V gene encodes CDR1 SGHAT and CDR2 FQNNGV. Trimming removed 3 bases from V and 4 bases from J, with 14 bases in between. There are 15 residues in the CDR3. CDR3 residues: CASSLMGAVADTQYF. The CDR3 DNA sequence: TGTGCCAGCAGCTTGATGGGCGCAGTCGCAGATACGCAGTATTTT.

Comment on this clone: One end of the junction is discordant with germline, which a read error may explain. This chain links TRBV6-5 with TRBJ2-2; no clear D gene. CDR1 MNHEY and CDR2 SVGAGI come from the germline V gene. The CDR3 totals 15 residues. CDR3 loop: CASSYSLGNAGELFF. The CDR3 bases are TGTGCCAGCAGTTACTCGTTAGGGAACGCCGGGGAGCTGTTTTTT.

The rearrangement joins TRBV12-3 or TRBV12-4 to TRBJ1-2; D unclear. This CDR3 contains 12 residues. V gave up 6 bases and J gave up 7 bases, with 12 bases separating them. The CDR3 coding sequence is TGTGCCAGCAGCACCTGGGGAGGTGGCTACACCTTC. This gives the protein CASSTWGGGYTF.

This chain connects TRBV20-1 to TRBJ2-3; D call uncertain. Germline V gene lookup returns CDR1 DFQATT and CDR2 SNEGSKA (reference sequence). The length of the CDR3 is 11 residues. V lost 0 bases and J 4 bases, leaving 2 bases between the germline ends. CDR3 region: CSAREADTQYF. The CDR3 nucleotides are TGCAGTGCTAGAGAAGCAGATACGCAGTATTTT.

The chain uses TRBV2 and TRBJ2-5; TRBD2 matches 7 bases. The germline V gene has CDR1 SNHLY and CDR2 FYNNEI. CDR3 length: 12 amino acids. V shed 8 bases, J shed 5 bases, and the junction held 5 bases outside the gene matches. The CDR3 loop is CASRGDSETQYF. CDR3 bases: TGTGCCAGCCGGGGGGATTCGGAGACCCAGTACTTC.

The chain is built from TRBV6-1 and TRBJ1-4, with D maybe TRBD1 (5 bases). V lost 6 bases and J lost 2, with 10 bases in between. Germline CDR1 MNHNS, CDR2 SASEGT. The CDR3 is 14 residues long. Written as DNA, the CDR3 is TGTGCCAGCAGCGAGGGGTCTACTAATGAAAAACTGTTTTTT. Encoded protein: CASSEGSTNEKLFF.

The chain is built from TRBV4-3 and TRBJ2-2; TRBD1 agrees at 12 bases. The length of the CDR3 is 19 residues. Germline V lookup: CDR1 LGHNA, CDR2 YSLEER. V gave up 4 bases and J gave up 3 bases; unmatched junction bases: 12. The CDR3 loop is CASSLSGQGAFRDTGELFF. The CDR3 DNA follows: TGCGCCAGCAGCCTTTCGGGACAGGGGGCATTTAGGGACACCGGGGAGCTGTTTTTT.

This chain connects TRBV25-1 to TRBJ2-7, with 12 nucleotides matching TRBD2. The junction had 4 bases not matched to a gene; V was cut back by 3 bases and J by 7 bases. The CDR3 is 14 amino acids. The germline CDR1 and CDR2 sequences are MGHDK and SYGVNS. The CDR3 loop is CASSDWLAGGEQYF. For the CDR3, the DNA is TGTGCCAGCAGTGATTGGCTAGCGGGAGGGGAGCAGTACTTC.

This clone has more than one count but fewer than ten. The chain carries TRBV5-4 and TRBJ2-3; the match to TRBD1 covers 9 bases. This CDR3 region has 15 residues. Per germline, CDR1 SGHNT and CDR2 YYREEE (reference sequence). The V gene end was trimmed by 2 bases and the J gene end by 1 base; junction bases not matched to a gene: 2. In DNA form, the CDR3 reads TGTGCCAGCAGCTTAGACAGGGGGGGCACAGATACGCAGTATTTT. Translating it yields CASSLDRGGTDTQYF.

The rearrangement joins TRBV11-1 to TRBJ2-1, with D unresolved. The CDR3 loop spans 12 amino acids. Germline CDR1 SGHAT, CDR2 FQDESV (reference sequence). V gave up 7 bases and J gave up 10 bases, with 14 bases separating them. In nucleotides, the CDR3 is TGTGCCAGCAATAATATAGGAAGCGAGCAGTTCTTC. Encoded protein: CASNNIGSEQFF.

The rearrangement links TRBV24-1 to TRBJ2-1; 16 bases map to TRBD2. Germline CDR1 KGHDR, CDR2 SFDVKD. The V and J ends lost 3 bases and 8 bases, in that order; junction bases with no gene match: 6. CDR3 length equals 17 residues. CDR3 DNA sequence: TGTGCCACCAGTGATGGGACTAGCGGGAGGGCCTGGGATGAGCAGTTCTTC. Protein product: CATSDGTSGRAWDEQFF.

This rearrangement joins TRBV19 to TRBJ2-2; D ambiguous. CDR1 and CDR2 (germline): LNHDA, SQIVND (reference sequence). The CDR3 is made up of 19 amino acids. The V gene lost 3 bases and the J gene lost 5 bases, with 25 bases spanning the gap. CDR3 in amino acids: CASSISRKDTTQSTGELFF. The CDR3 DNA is TGTGCCAGTAGTATCTCCCGAAAAGACACTACGCAGTCTACCGGGGAGCTGTTTTTT.

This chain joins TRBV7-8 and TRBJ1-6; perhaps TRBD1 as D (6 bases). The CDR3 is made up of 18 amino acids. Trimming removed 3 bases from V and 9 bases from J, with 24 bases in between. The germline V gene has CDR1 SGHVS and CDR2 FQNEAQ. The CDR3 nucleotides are TGTGCCAGCAGCTTGGCAGGGGTGCGGGCGGGGGGAGGTTCACCCCTCCACTTT. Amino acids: CASSLAGVRAGGGSPLHF.